The 10 T cell receptor beta chains listed next were all sequenced from one sample in a study of cytomegalovirus exposure and HLA in healthy donors. The PCR had 60 Vbeta and 13 Jbeta primers. TCRdb keeps only in-frame clones here, not all; method: immunoSEQ multiplex PCR. In the table there are approximately 160,000 clones, 68% of which are singletons. The sequenced sample consisted of PBMCs. All receptors come from a woman in her thirties or forties in good health and CMV-seropositive.

This rearrangement joins TRBV10-3 to TRBJ2-3, with TRBD2 as a possible D gene (5 bases). The CDR3 has 15 residues. Deletions cut 0 bases from V and 1 base from J, with 8 bases between. The germline CDR1 and CDR2 sequences are ENHRY and SYGVKD. The CDR3 nucleotides read TGTGCCATCAGTGAGTCCAGCGGACGCACAGATACGCAGTATTTT. This sequence encodes CAISESSGRTDTQYF.

J is TRBJ1-2 and V is TRBV9, with D maybe TRBD1 (5 bases). This CDR3 region has 12 residues. Between the trimmed V and J ends, which lost 3 bases and 8 bases, there was a span of 11 bases. The germline CDR1 and CDR2 sequences are SGDLS and YYNGEE. The CDR3 here is CASSGGDGGYTF. For the CDR3, the DNA is TGTGCCAGCAGCGGGGGGGACGGCGGCTACACCTTC.

The V call is TRBV19, the J call TRBJ1-1, with D unresolved. The CDR3 spans 13 residues. Trimming stripped 3 bases from V and 5 bases from J, with 10 bases between. The germline V gene has CDR1 LNHDA and CDR2 SQIVND (reference sequence). CDR3 residues: CASSITDLTEAFF. The CDR3 DNA reads as TGTGCCAGTAGTATTACTGATTTGACTGAAGCTTTCTTT.

V is TRBV5-6 and J is TRBJ2-3; D unresolved. Trimming cost V 2 bases and J 1 base, with 8 bases left between them. Germline V gene data show CDR1 as SGHDT and CDR2 as YYEEEE. The CDR3 is made up of 14 amino acids. CDR3 amino acids: CASSFEVGTDTQYF. The CDR3 DNA follows: TGTGCCAGCAGCTTCGAGGTGGGCACAGATACGCAGTATTTT.

This clone was detected only a few times. The V and J genes are TRBV7-9 and TRBJ2-3; perhaps TRBD2 as D (5 bases). This CDR3 is built from 15 residues. Germline CDR1 reads SEHNR; CDR2 reads FQNEAQ (reference sequence). V was cut by 5 bases and J by 0 bases, with 12 bases left in between. CDR3 in DNA: TGTGCCAGCAGCCCTATAGCGTCCAGCACAGATACGCAGTATTTT. Residues: CASSPIASSTDTQYF.

This sequence joins TRBV6-6 and TRBJ1-4; TRBD1 matches at 9 bases. Per germline, CDR1 MNHNY and CDR2 SVGAGI (reference sequence). This CDR3 has 15 residues. Trimming at V came to 5 bases and at J to 5 bases, leaving 6 bases not matched to a gene. The CDR3 loop is CASSDNRGLNEKLFF. In DNA form, the CDR3 reads TGTGCCAGCAGTGACAACAGGGGGCTGAATGAAAAACTGTTTTTT.

The J gene is TRBJ2-3, the V gene TRBV10-3; D not certain. The CDR3 runs to 12 residues. V shed 4 bases and J shed 4 bases, with 6 bases lying between them. CDR1 and CDR2 from the germline V gene are ENHRY and SYGVKD. CDR3 bases: TGTGCCATCAGTGCTCTAGCAGATACGCAGTATTTT. It is translated as CAISALADTQYF.

This chain links TRBV7-9 with TRBJ1-4; D is possibly TRBD1 (5 bases). V shed 4 bases and J shed 2 bases, with 8 bases lying between them. Germline assignment: CDR1 SEHNR and CDR2 FQNEAQ (reference sequence). This CDR3 is 14 amino acids long. The CDR3 DNA is TGTGCCAGCAGCTCAGGGCTTACTAATGAAAAACTGTTTTTT. This sequence encodes CASSSGLTNEKLFF.

CDR3 in DNA: TGTGCCAGCAGCCCCGGGGTTGTTCGTGGCACTGAAGCTTTCTTT. Encoded protein: CASSPGVVRGTEAFF. This chain uses TRBV5-6 with TRBJ1-1; unclear D gene. The CDR3 sequence is 15 residues long. Trimming cost V 4 bases and J 4 bases, with 17 bases left between them. Germline CDR1 SGHDT, CDR2 YYEEEE.

The V gene is TRBV11-2, the J gene TRBJ1-4; 7 nucleotides agree with TRBD1. Per the germline V gene, CDR1 is SGHAT and CDR2 is FQNNGV. There are 16 residues in the CDR3. V trimming: 1 base; J trimming: 3 bases; junction bases outside the gene matches: 5. For the CDR3, the DNA is TGTGCCAGCAGCTTAGGGGCCACAGGGGCTAATGAAAAACTGTTTTTT. Translation: CASSLGATGANEKLFF.